This T cell receptor beta chain was identified in a study of shared clonotypes between healthy human individuals. The method was immunoSEQ multiplex PCR; TCRdb's version includes in-frame clones alone and lacks a portion of them. Among 2 million to 2.5 million clones listed, 85% to 95% were seen once. The CDR3 contains 16 residues. The V gene's germline CDR1 is SQVTM and CDR2 ANQGSEA. Trimming pared 2 bases from V and 0 bases from J, leaving 14 bases between. Nashville, Tennessee was home to all donors, who were Caucasian adults. A CD45RA-negative memory subset and a CD45RA+ naive subset were separated from the CD4+ cells.

This clonotype was sampled from a young man in good health. Some clones in this sample may be carry-over from other donors' samples. V and J are TRBV29-1 and TRBJ2-1; either TRBD1 or TRBD2 may fit D (5 bases each). Sequenced input: naive CD4+ T cells from PBMCs. The subset: CD45RA+ positively selected. The CDR3 bases are TGCAGCGTTGAACTGGGGACGGCGAGCTCCTACAATGAGCAGTTCTTC. This codes for CSVELGTASSYNEQFF.